Given below is one TCR beta chain in context. Its antigen target is currently unknown. No qualities accompany the bases; no much larger clone lies one base away. TCRbeta CDR3 regions were amplified from genomic DNA by means of the immunoSEQ Assay, a bias-controlled multiplex PCR. The authors' pipeline ran thus. Nucleated cell counts per sample were estimated from amplification of reference gene primers within the assay. To quantify the absolute abundance of each unique TCRbeta CDR3 rearrangement, sequence reads were collapsed and filtered. For each sample, productive Simpson clonality was calculated by taking the square root of Simpson's diversity index across productive rearrangements. As stored in TCRdb, this immuneACCESS dataset retains in-frame rearrangements with V and J assigned. A fraction of the clones does not appear; measured against another copy, unresolved V genes explain less than half of the discrepancy, and the remainder lacks a known reason. That table furnishes V, J and clone size, whereas the DNA furnished D and trimming. This sample lists more than 70,000 clones; over 80% were detected once. 3.9% of the sample is in the top ten clones.

V is shortened by 2 bases, J by 2 bases, and the region joining them spans 10 bases. Per the germline V gene, SGHRS is the CDR1 and YFSETQ is the CDR2. Measured from the cysteine to the phenylalanine, the CDR3 is 14 residues long. Kept here is only the CDR3 DNA, which spans 42 bases and is read in frame from base 1. This specimen belongs to a study of blood T cell repertoires in COVID-19 (TCRdb year 2020). Describing the broader study: The collaborator samples originated in the United States, Italy and Spain and spanned the acute and convalescent phases of COVID-19. The samples were drawn from the first 160 participants of the ongoing ImmuneRACE study and from 950 to 1,500 subjects provided by 6 global collaborators. Where HLA class I and class II types were available, the types were taken from metadata supplied by the sample provider, not from assay-based typing. The dataset comprised deeply sampled blood TCRbeta repertoires from subjects exposed to, actively infected with, or recovered from COVID-19. The repertoires were made available in a free public database intended to serve as a resource for research on the immune response to SARS-CoV-2. The prospective study material was composed of cDNA or gDNA derived from T cells, B-cell-depleted T cells, or PBMCs. The sample metadata nearly always contained a de-identified subject ID, COVID-19 status, age in years and sex. Study-wide conclusions, independent of this receptor: Clinical and demographic metadata were provided uncurated, with the amount varying by source and participant.

The collaborating institutions used their own protocols to collect whole blood in K2EDTA tubes. Collaborator samples were shipped for TCRbeta analysis as frozen whole blood, isolated PBMCs, or DNA extracted from either sample type. What was sequenced was peripheral blood. This chain joins TRBV5-1 to TRBJ1-1; TRBD1 might be the D gene, on 6 matching bases. This receptor was taken from a woman between 50 and 59 years old in a cohort sampled during active COVID-19. The nucleotide sequence reads TGCGCCAGCAGCTTCCAGGACAGAAACACTGAAGCTTTCTTT. This is translated as CASSFQDRNTEAFF. Reference TRBV5-1 and TRBJ1-1 proteins supply the regions before and after the CDR3; the full variable domain is: KAGVTQTPRYLIKTRGQQVTLSCSPISGHRSVSWYQQTPGQGLQFLFEYFSETQRNKGNFPGRFSGRQFSNSRSEMNVSTLELGDSALYLCASSFQDRNTEAFFGQGTRLTVV.